This T cell receptor (beta chain) is drawn from a study of cytomegalovirus exposure and HLA in healthy donors. With 2 bases removed from V and 6 bases from J, the gap between germline ends came to 14 bases. CDR3 size: 15 residues. The germline CDR1 and CDR2 sequences are SGHRS and YFSETQ. Method: immunoSEQ multiplex PCR; TCRdb's copy keeps in-frame clones and lacks some. This sample has 150,000 to 200,000 clones; about four fifths occur once, and the top ten carry roughly 7%. Sequenced input: PBMCs. The source is a young man in good health and CMV-seropositive. The rearrangement links TRBV5-1 to TRBJ2-2, with D maybe TRBD1 (5 bases). Written as DNA, the CDR3 is TGCGCCAGCAGCTTAATAGGGGAATGGTCCGGGGAGCTGTTTTTT. It translates to CASSLIGEWSGELFF.